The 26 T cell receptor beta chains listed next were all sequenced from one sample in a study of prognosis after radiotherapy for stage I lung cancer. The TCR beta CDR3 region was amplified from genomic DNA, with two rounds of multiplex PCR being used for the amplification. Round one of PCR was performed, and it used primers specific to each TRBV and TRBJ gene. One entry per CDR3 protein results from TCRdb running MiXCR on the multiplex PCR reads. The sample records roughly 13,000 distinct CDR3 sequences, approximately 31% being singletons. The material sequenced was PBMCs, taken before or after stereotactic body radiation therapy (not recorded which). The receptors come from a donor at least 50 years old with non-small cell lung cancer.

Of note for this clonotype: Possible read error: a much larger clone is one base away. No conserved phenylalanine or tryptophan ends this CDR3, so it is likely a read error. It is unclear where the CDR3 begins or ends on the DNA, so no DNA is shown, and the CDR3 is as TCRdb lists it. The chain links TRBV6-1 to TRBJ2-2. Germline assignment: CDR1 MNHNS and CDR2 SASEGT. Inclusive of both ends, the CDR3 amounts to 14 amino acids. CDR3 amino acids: CASSALQNTGEPFL.

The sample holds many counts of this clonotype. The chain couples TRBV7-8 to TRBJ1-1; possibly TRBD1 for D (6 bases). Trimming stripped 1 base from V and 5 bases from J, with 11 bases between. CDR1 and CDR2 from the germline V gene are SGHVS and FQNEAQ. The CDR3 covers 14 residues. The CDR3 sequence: CASSLETGGTEAFF. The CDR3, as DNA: TGTGCCAGCAGCTTAGAGACAGGAGGTACTGAAGCTTTCTTT. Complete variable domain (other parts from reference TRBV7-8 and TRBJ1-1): GAGVSQSPRYKVAKRGQDVALRCDPISGHVSLFWYQQALGQGPEFLTYFQNEAQLDKSGLPSDRFFAERPEGSVSTLKIQRTQQEDSAVYLCASSLETGGTEAFFGQGTRLTVV.

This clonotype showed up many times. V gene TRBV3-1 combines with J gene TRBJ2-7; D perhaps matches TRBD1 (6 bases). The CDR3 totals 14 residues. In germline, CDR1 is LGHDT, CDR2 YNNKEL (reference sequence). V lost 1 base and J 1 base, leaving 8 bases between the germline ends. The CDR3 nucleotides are TGTGCCAGCAGCCAAGTTGACAGGTCCTACGAGCAGTACTTC. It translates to CASSQVDRSYEQYF.

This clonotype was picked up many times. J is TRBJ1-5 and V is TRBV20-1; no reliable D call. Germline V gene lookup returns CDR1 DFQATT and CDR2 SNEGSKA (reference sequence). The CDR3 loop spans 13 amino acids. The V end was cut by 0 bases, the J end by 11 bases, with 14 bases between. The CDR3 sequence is CSARDPGPRTQHF. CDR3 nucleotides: TGCAGTGCTAGAGATCCAGGACCCCGGACCCAGCATTTT.

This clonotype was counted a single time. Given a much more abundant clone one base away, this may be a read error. In nucleotides, the CDR3 is TGTGCCAGCTGGGGAAGAATTCAGTACTTC. Translated, it gives CASWGRIQYF. The chain combines TRBV6-2 or TRBV6-3 with TRBJ2-4; D call uncertain. The V end lost 8 bases, the J end lost 10 bases, and 9 bases lay between the germline ends. Per the germline V gene, CDR1 is MNHEY and CDR2 is SVGEGT. The CDR3 loop spans 10 amino acids.

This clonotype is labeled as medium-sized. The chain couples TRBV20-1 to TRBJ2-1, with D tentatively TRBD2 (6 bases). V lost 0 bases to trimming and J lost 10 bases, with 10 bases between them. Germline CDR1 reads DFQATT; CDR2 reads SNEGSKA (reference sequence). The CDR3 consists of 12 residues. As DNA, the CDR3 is TGCAGTGCTAGAGATCCCGGACTAGAGCAGTTCTTC. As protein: CSARDPGLEQFF.

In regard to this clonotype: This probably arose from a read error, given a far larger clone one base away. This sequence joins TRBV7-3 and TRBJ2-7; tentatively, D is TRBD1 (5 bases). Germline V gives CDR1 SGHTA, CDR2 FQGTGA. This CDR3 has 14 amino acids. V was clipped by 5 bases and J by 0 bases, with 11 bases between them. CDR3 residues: CASSAQDTSYEQYF. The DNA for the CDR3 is TGTGCCAGCAGCGCCCAGGACACCTCCTACGAGCAGTACTTC.

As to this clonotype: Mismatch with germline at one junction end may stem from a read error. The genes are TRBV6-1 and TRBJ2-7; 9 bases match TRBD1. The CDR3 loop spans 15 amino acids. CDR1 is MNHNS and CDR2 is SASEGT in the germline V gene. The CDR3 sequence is CASSPQQGAAYKQYF. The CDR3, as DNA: TGTGCCAGCAGTCCCCAACAGGGGGCCGCCTACAAGCAGTACTTC.

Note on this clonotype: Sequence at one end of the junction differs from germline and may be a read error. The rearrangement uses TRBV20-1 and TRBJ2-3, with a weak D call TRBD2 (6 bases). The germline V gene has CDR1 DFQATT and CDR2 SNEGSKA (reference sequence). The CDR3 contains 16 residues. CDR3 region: CSDRDRAGGPSDTQYF. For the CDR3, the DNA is TGCAGTGATAGAGATAGAGCCGGAGGGCCGTCAGATACGCAGTATTTT.

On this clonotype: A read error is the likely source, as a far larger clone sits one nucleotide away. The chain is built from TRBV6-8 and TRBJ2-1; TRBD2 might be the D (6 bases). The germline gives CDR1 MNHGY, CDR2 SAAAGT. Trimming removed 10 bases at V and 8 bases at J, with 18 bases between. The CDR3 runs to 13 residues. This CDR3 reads CAITEPPSDEQFF. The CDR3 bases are TGTGCCATCACCGAACCACCTAGCGATGAGCAGTTCTTC.

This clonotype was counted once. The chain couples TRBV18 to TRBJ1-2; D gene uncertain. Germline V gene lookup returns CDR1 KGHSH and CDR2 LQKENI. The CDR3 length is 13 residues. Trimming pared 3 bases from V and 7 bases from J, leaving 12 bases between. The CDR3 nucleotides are TGTGCCAGCTCACCCCGGGGAGTCTGTGGCTACACCTTC. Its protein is CASSPRGVCGYTF.

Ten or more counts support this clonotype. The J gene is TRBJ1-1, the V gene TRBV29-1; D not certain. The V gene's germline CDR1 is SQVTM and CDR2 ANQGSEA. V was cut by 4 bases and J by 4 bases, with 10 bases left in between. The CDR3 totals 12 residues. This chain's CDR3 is CSVVYAITEAFF. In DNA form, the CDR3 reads TGCAGCGTTGTGTACGCTATCACTGAAGCTTTCTTT.

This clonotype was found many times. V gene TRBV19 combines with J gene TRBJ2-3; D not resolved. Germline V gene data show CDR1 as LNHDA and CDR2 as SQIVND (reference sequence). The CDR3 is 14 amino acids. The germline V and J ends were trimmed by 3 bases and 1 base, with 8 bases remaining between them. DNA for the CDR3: TGTGCCAGTAGTATCCGCGGAGGCACAGATACGCAGTATTTT. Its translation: CASSIRGGTDTQYF.

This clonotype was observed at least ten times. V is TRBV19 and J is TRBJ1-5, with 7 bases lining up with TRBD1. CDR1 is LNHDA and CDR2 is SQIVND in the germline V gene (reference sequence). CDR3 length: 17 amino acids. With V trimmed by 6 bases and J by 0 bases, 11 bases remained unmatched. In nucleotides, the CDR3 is TGTGCCAGTAGACAGAGGGTGACAGGGTATAGCAATCAGCCCCAGCATTTT. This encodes CASRQRVTGYSNQPQHF.

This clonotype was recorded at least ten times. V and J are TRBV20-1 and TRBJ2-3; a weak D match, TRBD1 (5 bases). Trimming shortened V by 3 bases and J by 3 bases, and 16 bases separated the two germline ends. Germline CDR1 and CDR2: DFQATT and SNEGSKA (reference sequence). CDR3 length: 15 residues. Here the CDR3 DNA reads TGCAGTGCTAGCGCAGGAAGGGGAACAACAGATACGCAGTATTTT. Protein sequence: CSASAGRGTTDTQYF.

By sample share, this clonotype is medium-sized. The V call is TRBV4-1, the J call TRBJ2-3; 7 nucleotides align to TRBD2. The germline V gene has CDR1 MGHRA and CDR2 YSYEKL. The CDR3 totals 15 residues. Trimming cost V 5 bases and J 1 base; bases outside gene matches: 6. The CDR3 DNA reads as TGCGCCAGCAGCTATAAGCGGGATGGCACAGATACGCAGTATTTT. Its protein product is CASSYKRDGTDTQYF.

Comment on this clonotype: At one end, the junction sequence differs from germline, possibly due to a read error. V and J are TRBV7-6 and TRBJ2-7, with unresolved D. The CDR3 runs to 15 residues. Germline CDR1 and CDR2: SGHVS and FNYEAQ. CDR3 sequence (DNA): TGTGACAGCAGCCCGCGTCAAGGTTACTACTCCGAGCAGTACTTC. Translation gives CDSSPRQGYYSEQYF.

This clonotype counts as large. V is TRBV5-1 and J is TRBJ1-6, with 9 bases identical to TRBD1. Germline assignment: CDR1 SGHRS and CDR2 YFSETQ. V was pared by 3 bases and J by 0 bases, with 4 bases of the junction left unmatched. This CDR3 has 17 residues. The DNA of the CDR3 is TGCGCCAGCAGCTCGGGGACAGGGACCTCCTATAATTCACCCCTCCACTTT. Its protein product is CASSSGTGTSYNSPLHF.

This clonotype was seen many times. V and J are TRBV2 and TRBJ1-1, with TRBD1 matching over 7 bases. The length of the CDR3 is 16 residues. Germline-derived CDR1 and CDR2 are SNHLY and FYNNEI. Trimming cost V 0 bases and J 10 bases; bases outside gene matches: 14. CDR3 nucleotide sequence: TGTGCCAGCAGTGAAGCGCTTAGGGGGCGGCAAGGTGTAGCTTTCTTT. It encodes CASSEALRGRQGVAFF.

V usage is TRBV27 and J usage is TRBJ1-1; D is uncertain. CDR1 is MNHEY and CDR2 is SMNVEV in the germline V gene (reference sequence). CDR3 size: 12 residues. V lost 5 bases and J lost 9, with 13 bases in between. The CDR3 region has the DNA TGTGCCAGCAGTCTTGCAGAAGTTAAAGCTTTCTTT. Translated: CASSLAEVKAFF.

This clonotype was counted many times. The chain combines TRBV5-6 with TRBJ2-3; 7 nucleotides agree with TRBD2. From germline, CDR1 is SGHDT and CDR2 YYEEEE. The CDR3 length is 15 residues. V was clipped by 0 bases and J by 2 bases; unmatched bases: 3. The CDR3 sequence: CASSLGLADTDTQYF. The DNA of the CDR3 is TGTGCCAGCAGCTTGGGGCTAGCGGACACAGATACGCAGTATTTT.

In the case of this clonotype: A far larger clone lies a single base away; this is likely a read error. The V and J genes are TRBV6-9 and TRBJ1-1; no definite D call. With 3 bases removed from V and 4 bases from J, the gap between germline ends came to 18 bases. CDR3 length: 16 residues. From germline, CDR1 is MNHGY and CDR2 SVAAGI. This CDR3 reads CASSYNWPVFGTEAFF. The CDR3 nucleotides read TGTGCCAGCAGTTACAATTGGCCTGTGTTTGGCACTGAAGCTTTCTTT.

CDR3 coding DNA: TGTGCCAGCAGTTTACAGACAGCGAGTGGGGGCTACACCTTC. Translated, it gives CASSLQTASGGYTF. The chain links TRBV12-3 or TRBV12-4 to TRBJ1-2; D might be TRBD1 (5 bases). V was shortened by 2 bases and J by 8 bases, with 15 bases between the two germline ends. CDR3 length: 14 amino acids.

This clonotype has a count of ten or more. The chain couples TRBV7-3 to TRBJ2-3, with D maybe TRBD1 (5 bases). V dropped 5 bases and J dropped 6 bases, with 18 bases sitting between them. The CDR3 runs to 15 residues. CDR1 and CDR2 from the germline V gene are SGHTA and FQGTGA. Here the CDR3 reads CASSQTGGPGDTQYF. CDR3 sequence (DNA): TGTGCCAGCAGCCAAACAGGCGGTCCAGGGGATACGCAGTATTTT.

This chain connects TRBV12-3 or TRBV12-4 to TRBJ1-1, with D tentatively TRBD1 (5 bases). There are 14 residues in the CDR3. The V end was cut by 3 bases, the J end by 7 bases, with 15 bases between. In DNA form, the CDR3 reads TGTGCCAGCAGTTTCTTAGACGGGGCGGATGAAGCTTTCTTT. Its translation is CASSFLDGADEAFF.

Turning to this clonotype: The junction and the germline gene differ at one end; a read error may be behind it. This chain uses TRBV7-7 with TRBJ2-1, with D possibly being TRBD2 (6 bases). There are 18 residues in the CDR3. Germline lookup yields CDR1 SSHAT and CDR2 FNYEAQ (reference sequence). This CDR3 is CASSLMAGSVLFFSEQFF. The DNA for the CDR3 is TGTGCTAGCAGCTTAATGGCCGGGAGCGTCCTTTTTTTCAGTGAGCAGTTCTTC.